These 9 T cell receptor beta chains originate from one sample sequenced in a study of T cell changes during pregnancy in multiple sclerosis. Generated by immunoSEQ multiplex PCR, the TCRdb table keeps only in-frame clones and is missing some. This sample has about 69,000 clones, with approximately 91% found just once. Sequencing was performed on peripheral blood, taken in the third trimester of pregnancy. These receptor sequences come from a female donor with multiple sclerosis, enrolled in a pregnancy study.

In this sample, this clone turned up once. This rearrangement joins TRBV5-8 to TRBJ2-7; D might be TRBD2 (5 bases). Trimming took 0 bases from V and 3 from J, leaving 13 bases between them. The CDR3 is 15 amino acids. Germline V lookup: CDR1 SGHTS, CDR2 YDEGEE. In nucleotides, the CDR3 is TGTGCCAGCAGCTTGGATTCACGAGGGAGCTACGAGCAGTACTTC. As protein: CASSLDSRGSYEQYF.

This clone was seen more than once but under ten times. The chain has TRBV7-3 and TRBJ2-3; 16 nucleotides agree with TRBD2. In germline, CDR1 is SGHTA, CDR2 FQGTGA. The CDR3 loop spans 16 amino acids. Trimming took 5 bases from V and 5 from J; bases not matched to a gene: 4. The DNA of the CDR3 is TGTGCCAGCAGCCCCGGGACTAGCGGGGGGGGAGATACGCAGTATTTT. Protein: CASSPGTSGGGDTQYF.

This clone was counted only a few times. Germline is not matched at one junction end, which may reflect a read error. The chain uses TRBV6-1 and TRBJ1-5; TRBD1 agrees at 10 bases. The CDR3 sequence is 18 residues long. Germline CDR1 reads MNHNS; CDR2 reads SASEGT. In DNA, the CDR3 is TGTGCCAGCAGCGAAGACAGGGGGCGCCTGAGGAGCAATCAGCCCCAGCATTTT. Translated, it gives CASSEDRGRLRSNQPQHF.

The CDR3: CASSDGQGNYGYTF. The CDR3 coding sequence is TGCGCCAGCAGCGACGGACAGGGCAACTATGGCTACACCTTC. The chain recombines TRBV5-1 with TRBJ1-2, with 8 bases that match TRBD1. The CDR3 loop spans 14 amino acids. CDR1 SGHRS and CDR2 YFSETQ come from the germline V gene. Trimming cost V 4 bases and J 2 bases; bases outside gene matches: 4.

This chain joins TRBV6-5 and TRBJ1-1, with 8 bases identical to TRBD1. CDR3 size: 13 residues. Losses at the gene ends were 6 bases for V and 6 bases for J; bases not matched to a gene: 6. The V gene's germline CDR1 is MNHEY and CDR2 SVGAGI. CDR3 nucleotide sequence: TGTGCCAGCAGACGGACAGGGAGGCCTGAAGCTTTCTTT. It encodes CASRRTGRPEAFF.

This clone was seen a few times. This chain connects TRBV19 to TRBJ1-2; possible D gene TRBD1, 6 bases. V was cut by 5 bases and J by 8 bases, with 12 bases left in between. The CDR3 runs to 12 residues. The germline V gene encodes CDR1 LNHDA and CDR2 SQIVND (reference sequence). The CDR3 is CASSLTGYGYTF. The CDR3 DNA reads TGTGCCAGTAGTTTAACAGGGTACGGCTACACCTTC.

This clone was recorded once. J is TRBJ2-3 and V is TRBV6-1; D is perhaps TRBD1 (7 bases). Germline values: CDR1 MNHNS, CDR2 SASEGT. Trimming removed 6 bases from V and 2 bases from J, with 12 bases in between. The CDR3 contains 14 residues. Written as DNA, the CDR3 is TGTGCCAGCAGGGAGGGACAGAACACAGATACGCAGTATTTT. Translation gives CASREGQNTDTQYF.

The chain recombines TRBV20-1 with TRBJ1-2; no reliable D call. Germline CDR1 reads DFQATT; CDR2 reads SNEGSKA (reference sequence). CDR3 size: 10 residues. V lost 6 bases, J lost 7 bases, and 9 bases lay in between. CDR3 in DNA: TGCAGTGCCGGAGGAGTTGGCTACACCTTC. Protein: CSAGGVGYTF.

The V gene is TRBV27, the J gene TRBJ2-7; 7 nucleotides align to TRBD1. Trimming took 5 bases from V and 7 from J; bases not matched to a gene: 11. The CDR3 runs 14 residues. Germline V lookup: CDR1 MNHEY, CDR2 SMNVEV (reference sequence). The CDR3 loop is CASSPGGSGLEQYF. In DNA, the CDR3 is TGTGCCAGCAGTCCAGGGGGTTCGGGTTTAGAGCAGTACTTC.